This T cell receptor beta chain stems from a study of post-analysis software for immune sequencing data. TCR beta cDNA libraries had unique molecular identifiers. TCRdb recomputed calls from the PCR reads with MiXCR, one row per CDR3 protein. Among hundreds of thousands of distinct CDR3 sequences, around 40% were seen once, and the ten largest hold 9% to 13%. CDR3 length: 12 residues. Germline CDR1 and CDR2: SGHVS and FQNEAQ. Trimming cost V 3 bases and J 6 bases, with 8 bases left between them. Points from the study as a whole: Four or five TRBV segments (TRBV5-6, TRBV5-1 and TRBV20-1 among them) occurred more frequently in patients than in controls.

As for this clonotype: Its antigen remains unknown.

V and J are TRBV7-8 and TRBJ1-2; unclear D gene. The receptor was derived from a girl between 10 and 17 years old with multiple sclerosis. Sequences were obtained from blood. The CDR3 region is CASSLKGNGYTF. DNA for the CDR3: TGTGCCAGCAGCTTGAAGGGAAATGGCTACACCTTC.